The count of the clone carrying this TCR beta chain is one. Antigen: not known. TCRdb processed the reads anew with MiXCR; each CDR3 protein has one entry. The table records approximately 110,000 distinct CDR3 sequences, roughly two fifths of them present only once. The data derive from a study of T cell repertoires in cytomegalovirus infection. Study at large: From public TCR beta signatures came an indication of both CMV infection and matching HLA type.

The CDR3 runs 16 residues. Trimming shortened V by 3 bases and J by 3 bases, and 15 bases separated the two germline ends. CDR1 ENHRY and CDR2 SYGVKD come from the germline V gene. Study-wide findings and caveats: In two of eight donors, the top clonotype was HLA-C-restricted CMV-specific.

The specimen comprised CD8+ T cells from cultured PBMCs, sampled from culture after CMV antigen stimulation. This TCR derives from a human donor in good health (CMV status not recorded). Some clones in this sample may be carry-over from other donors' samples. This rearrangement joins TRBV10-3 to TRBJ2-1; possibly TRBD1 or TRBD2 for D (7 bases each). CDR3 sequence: CAISEDREGYYNEQFF. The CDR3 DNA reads TGTGCCATCAGTGAAGACAGGGAGGGATACTACAATGAGCAGTTCTTC.